The 4 T cell receptor beta chains reported below all come from one sample, sequenced in a study of regulatory T cells in long-lasting Graves disease. Time point meaning: persistent/refractory GD, antithyroid drugs over 5 years with positive TRAb. TCR sequences were obtained from RNA taken from PBMCs. Relying on iRepertoire HTBI primers and Arm-PCR of CDR3 regions, the team built TCR beta libraries. TCRdb reprocessed the multiplex PCR reads via MiXCR and lists one record per CDR3 protein. The table records a few hundred thousand distinct CDR3 sequences, 20% to 25% of them present only once. Sequencing was performed on peripheral blood mononuclear cells (PBMCs), taken when the disease was refractory, from a patient treated with antithyroid drugs. The receptors here all came from a female donor with Graves disease.

This clonotype was counted ten times or more. V is TRBV28 and J is TRBJ2-5; D is unresolved. The ends were cut back, 2 bases at V and 3 bases at J, with 13 bases in the middle. This CDR3 has 15 amino acids. CDR1 MDHEN and CDR2 SYDVKM come from the germline V gene. The CDR3 nucleotides read TGTGCCAGCAGTTTACCCAGCGAGGAGAAAGAGACCCAGTACTTC. It translates to CASSLPSEEKETQYF.

The chain is built from TRBV18 and TRBJ1-2; a weak D match, TRBD1 (5 bases). Trimming pared 0 bases from V and 6 bases from J, leaving 17 bases between. The length of the CDR3 is 16 residues. The germline V gene has CDR1 KGHSH and CDR2 LQKENI. The CDR3 sequence: CASSPPSSGLSNGYTF. The CDR3 bases are TGTGCCAGCTCACCACCAAGTTCAGGGCTCTCCAATGGCTACACCTTC.

The table lists this clonotype with a few counts. This chain uses TRBV12-3 or TRBV12-4 with TRBJ1-2; no clear D. V was cut by 2 bases and J by 1 base, with 8 bases left in between. The CDR3 spans 14 residues. The CDR3 protein is CASSLKGVNYGYTF. CDR3 nucleotides: TGTGCCAGCAGTTTAAAGGGAGTTAACTATGGCTACACCTTC.

The table lists this clonotype with a few counts. The rearrangement links TRBV5-8 to TRBJ1-5; D is perhaps TRBD1 (6 bases). The ends were cut back, 4 bases at V and 3 bases at J, with 11 bases in the middle. The germline V gene has CDR1 SGHTS and CDR2 YDEGEE. The CDR3 runs to 14 residues. This CDR3 is CASSRGGSNQPQHF. The CDR3 DNA is TGTGCCAGCAGCCGAGGGGGTTCCAATCAGCCCCAGCATTTT.